This TCR beta chain appears in the sequencing data of a study of cytotoxic CD8 clonotypes in ibrutinib-treated CLL. Assay used: immunoSEQ multiplex PCR; TCRdb lists only in-frame clones, some missing. The profile covers about 200,000 clones, with around 70% appearing a single time and roughly 13% taken by the ten largest. With regard to this clone: Its antigen remains unknown.

Study-wide findings and caveats: Clonality, elevated at ibrutinib response, dropped back toward baseline at progression. The times at which samples were taken varied between sustained-remission and progressing patients.

From germline, CDR1 is ENHRY and CDR2 SYGVKD. This CDR3 has 15 amino acids. V gave up 6 bases and J gave up 5 bases, with 20 bases separating them. Frozen PBMC stocks contributed roughly 2 micrograms of genomic DNA to the TCR beta libraries. This receptor was identified in a human donor with chronic lymphocytic leukemia. The chain has TRBV10-3 and TRBJ2-7; a possible D gene is TRBD2 (6 bases). Here the sequenced sample was PBMCs, taken after 24 months of ibrutinib treatment. Here the CDR3 DNA reads TGTGCCATCAGAACTGGGGGGAGCGGGTTCGACGAGCAGTACTTC. Its translation is CAIRTGGSGFDEQYF.